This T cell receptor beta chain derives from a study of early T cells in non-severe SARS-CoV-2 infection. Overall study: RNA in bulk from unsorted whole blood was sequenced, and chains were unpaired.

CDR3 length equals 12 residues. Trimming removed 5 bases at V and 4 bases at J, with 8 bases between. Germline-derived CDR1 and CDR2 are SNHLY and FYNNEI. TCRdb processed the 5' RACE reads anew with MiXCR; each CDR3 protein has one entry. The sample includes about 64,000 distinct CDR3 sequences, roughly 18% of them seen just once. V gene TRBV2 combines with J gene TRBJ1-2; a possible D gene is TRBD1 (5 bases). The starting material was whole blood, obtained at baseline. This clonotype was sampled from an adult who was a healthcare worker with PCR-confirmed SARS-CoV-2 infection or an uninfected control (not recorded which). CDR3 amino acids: CASSKDSYGYTF. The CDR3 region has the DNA TGTGCCAGCAGTAAAGACAGCTATGGCTACACCTTC.